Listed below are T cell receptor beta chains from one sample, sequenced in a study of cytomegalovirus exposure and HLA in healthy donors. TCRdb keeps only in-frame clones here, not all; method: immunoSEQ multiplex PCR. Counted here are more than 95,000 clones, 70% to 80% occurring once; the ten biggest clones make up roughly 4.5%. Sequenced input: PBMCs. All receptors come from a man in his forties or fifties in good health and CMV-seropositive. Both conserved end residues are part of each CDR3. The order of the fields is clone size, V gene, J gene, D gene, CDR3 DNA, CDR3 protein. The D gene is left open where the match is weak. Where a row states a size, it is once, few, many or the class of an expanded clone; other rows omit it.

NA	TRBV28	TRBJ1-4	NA	TGTGCCAGCAGTTTGAATAAGGGAGCAACTAATGAAAAACTGTTTTTT	CASSLNKGATNEKLFF
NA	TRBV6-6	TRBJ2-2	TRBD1	TGTGCCAGCAGCTCCGGGGACAGGTTTAACACCGGGGAGCTGTTTTTT	CASSSGDRFNTGELFF
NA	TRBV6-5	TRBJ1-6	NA	TGTGCCAGCAGTAGAATCGGGGGGAGTAATTCACCCCTCCACTTT	CASSRIGGSNSPLHF
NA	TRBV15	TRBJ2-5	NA	TGTGCCACCAGACACGGGGGGCGCGGCTGGGAGACCCAGTACTTC	CATRHGGRGWETQYF
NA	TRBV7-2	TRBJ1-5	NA	TGTGCCAGCAGCTTAGTTGGGCAGGGTTTTCAGCCCCAGCATTTT	CASSLVGQGFQPQHF
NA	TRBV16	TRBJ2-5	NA	TGTGCCAGCAGCCAATCCGGGGAGACCCAGTACTTC	CASSQSGETQYF
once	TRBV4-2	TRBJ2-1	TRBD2	TGTGCCAGCAGCCAAGATATCGGACAGCGGGAGGGCAATGAGCAGTTCTTC	CASSQDIGQREGNEQFF
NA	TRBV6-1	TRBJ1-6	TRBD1	TGTGCCAGCAGAGGGACAGGGTTAAATTCACCCCTCCACTTT	CASRGTGLNSPLHF
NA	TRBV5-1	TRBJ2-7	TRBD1	TGCGCCAGCAGTCCCGGGACAGAGGGCTACGAGCAGTACTTC	CASSPGTEGYEQYF
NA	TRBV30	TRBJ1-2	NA	TGTGCCTGGTTCGCGCAGGTGGGGGGAGGCTACACCTTC	CAWFAQVGGGYTF
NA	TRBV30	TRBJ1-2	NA	TGTGCCTGGGGGGGGACTGAGGCTACCTTC	CAWGGTEATF
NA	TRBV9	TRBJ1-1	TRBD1	TGTGCCAGCAGCCCAGGGGGGATCAGGAACACTGAAGCTTTCTTT	CASSPGGIRNTEAFF
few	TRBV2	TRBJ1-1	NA	TGTGCCACCCTCAGGGACAACTCGAACACTGAAGCTTTCTTT	CATLRDNSNTEAFF
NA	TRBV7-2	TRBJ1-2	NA	TGTGCCAGCAGCTTAGGATCCGCCTTAAGCTTCTATGGCTACACCTTC	CASSLGSALSFYGYTF
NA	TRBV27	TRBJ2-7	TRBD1	TGTGCCAGCAGCCCCCAAGAGACAGGGGCCTACGAGCAGTATTTC	CASSPQETGAYEQYF
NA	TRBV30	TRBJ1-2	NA	TGTGCCTGGAGTGTAAACAGGAATGGCTACACCTTC	CAWSVNRNGYTF
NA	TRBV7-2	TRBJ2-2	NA	TGTGCCAGCAGCCCACAGGGTTTTACCGGGGAGCTGTTTTTT	CASSPQGFTGELFF
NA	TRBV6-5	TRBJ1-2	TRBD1	TGTGCCAGCAGCTACGATTTAACAGGGGCATATGGCTACACCTTC	CASSYDLTGAYGYTF
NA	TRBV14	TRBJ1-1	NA	TGTGCCAGCAGCCAAAATATGTTCGCTGAAGCTTTCTTT	CASSQNMFAEAFF
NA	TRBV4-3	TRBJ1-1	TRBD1	TGCGCCAGCAGCCAATACTGGGACAGACAGAACACTGAAGCTTTCTTT	CASSQYWDRQNTEAFF
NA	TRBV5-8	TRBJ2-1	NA	TGTGCCAGCAGCTTGGCCTCGGCGGTACGGAATGAGCAGTTCTTC	CASSLASAVRNEQFF
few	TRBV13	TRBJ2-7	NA	TGTGCCAGCAGCTCGTCGGACAAGAGAGCCGAGCAGTACTTC	CASSSSDKRAEQYF
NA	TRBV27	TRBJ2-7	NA	TGTGCCAGCAGTTTACCAGGGGCCAGTGACGAGCAGTACTTC	CASSLPGASDEQYF
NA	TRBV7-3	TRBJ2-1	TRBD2	TGTGCCAGCAGCTTAACTAGCGGGGGGAAATACAATGAGCAGTTCTTC	CASSLTSGGKYNEQFF
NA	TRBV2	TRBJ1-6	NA	TGTGCCAGAGCTGCCCCCCCGGGAAGTAATTCACCCCTCCACTTT	CARAAPPGSNSPLHF
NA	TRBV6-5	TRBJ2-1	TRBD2	TGTGCCAGCAGCTACGAGGGGACTAGCGGGTCGAATGAGCAGTTCTTC	CASSYEGTSGSNEQFF
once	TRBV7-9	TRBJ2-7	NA	TGTGCCAGCAGCCCCGGGCAGGGGTCCCGGGGAAGCGAGCAGTACTTC	CASSPGQGSRGSEQYF
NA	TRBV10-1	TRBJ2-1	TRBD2	TGCGCCAGCAGTGACGCGGCGGGAGACGTGAATGAGCAGTTCTTC	CASSDAAGDVNEQFF
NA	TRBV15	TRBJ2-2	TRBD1	TGTGCCACCAGCAGAGGCCAGGGGGCGGGGGAGCTGTTTTTT	CATSRGQGAGELFF
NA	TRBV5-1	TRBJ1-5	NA	TGCGCCAGCAGCTTAGAGGGCGGCAATCAGCCCCAGCATTTT	CASSLEGGNQPQHF
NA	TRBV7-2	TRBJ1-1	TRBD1	TGTGCCAGCAGCATACTCTGGACAGGTGGCACTGAAGCTTTCTTT	CASSILWTGGTEAFF
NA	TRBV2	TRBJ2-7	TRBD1	TGTGCCAGCAGTGGGCAGACAGGGAAAACCTACGAGCAGTACTTC	CASSGQTGKTYEQYF
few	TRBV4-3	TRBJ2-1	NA	TGCGCCAGCAGCCAAGATTACCCGGGAGACAATGAGCAGTTCTTC	CASSQDYPGDNEQFF
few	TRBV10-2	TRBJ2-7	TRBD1	TGCGCCAGCATACCGGGACAGGGGGCTTACGAGCAGTACTTC	CASIPGQGAYEQYF
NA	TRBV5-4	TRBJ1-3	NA	TGTGCCAGCAGCTCCGGAGGGGGAAACACCATATATTTT	CASSSGGGNTIYF
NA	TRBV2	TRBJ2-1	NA	TGTGCCAGCAGTGACGGGGTTTACAATGAGCAGTTCTTC	CASSDGVYNEQFF
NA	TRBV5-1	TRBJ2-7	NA	TGCGCCAGCAGCTTGGTGGGGGGTGCGGCGTACGAGCAGTACTTC	CASSLVGGAAYEQYF
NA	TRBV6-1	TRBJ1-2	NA	TGTGCCAGCAGTGAGGCGCTCGGGGGCTACACCTTC	CASSEALGGYTF
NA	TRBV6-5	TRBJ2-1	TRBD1	TGTGCCAGCAACCCAGGGGGTTTGGGCTACAATGAGCAGTTCTTC	CASNPGGLGYNEQFF
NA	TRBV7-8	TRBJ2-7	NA	TGTGCCAGCAGCTTAGCAGCCTACGAGCAGTACTTC	CASSLAAYEQYF
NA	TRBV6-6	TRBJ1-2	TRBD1	TGTGCCAGCAGTAACCGGGACAGTTACACCTTC	CASSNRDSYTF
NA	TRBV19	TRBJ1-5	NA	TGTGCCAGTAGTTTCGACGGGGGGGCAGGGCAGCCCCAGCATTTT	CASSFDGGAGQPQHF
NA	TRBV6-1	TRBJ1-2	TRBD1	TGTGCCAGTATCGCAGGGGGCAACTATGGCTACACCTTC	CASIAGGNYGYTF
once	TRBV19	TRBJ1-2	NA	TGTGCCAGTAGCAAGGACATAATAACAGGCTACACCTTC	CASSKDIITGYTF
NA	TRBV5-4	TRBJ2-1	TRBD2	TGTGCCAGCAGCTTGTCCCTAGCGGGACGCGACAATGAGCAGTTCTTC	CASSLSLAGRDNEQFF
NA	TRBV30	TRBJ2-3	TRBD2	TGTGCCTGGAGCCGCAGAGGGGTCGGGGGGGGTACGCAGTATTTT	CAWSRRGVGGGTQYF
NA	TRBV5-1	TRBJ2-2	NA	TGCGCCAGCAGCCAGCGGCCCGGGGAGCTGTTTTTT	CASSQRPGELFF
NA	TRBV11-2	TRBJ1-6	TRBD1	TGTGCCAGCAGGCTCAGCTACGACAGGGGGAATTCACCCCTCCACTTT	CASRLSYDRGNSPLHF
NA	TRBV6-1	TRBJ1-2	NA	TGTGCCAGCAGTGACCCAGGGTTTTGGGGCTACACCTTC	CASSDPGFWGYTF
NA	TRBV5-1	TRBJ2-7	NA	TGCGCCAGCAGCTTGGAGGGGATCTACGAGCAGTACTTC	CASSLEGIYEQYF
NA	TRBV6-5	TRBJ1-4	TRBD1	TGTGCCAGCAGCTACTACAGGGGCGGTGCGGAAAAACTGTTTTTT	CASSYYRGGAEKLFF
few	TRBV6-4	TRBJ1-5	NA	TGTGCCAGCAGTGAAGGTGCGCCGGGTCATAGCAATCAGCCCCAGCATTTT	CASSEGAPGHSNQPQHF
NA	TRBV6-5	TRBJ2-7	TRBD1	TGTGCCAGCAGAGATACAGGGGGAGGACCCTATGAGCAGTACTTC	CASRDTGGGPYEQYF